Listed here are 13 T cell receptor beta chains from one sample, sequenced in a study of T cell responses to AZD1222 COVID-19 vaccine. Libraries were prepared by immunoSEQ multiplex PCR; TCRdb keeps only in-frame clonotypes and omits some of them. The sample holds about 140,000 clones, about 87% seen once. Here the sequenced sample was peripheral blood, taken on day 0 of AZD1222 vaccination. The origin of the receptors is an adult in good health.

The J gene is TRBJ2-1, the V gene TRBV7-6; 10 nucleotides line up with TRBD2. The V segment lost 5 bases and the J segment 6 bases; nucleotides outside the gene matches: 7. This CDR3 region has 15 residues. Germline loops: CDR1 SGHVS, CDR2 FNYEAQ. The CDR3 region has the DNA TGTGCCAGCAGCGCTCTAGCGGGAGCCCTCAATGAGCAGTTCTTC. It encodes CASSALAGALNEQFF. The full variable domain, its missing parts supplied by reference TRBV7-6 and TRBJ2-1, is GAGVSQSPRYKVTKRGQDVALRCDPISGHVSLYWYRQALGQGPEFLTYFNYEAQQDKSGLPNDRFSAERPEGSISTLTIQRTEQRDSAMYRCASSALAGALNEQFFGPGTRLTVL.

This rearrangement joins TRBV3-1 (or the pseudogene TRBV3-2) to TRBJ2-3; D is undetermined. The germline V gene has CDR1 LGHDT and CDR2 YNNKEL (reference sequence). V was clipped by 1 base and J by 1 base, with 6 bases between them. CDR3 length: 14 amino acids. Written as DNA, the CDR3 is TGTGCCAGCAGCCAAGGCACTGGCACAGATACGCAGTATTTT. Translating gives CASSQGTGTDTQYF.

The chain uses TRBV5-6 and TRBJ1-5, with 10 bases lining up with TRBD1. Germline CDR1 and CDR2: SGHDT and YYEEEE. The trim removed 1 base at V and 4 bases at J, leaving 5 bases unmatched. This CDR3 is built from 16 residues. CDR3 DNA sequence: TGTGCCAGCAGCTTGCGACAGGGGGCCCGTAATCAGCCCCAGCATTTT. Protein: CASSLRQGARNQPQHF.

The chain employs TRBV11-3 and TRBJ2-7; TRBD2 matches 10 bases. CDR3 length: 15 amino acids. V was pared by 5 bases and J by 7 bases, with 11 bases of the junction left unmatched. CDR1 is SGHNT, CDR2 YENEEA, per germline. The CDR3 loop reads CASSPRTSGAGEQYF. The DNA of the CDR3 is TGTGCCAGCAGCCCTCGGACTAGCGGAGCTGGGGAGCAGTACTTC.

As DNA, the CDR3 is TGTGCCAGCAGCGGGTCGGCAGGGGGCTTAAACACTGAAGCTTTCTTT. Translation: CASSGSAGGLNTEAFF. The V and J genes are TRBV9 and TRBJ1-1; 8 bases fit TRBD1. The J segment lost 2 bases and the V segment lost 3 bases, leaving 9 bases of the junction unmatched. Germline CDR1 and CDR2: SGDLS and YYNGEE. The CDR3 length is 16 residues.

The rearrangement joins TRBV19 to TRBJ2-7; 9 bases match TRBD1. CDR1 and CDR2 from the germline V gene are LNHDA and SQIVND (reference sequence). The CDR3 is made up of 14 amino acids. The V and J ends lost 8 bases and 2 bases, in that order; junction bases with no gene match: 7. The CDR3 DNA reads TGTGCCAGTGGAGGGACAGGGAACCCCTACGAGCAGTACTTC. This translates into CASGGTGNPYEQYF.

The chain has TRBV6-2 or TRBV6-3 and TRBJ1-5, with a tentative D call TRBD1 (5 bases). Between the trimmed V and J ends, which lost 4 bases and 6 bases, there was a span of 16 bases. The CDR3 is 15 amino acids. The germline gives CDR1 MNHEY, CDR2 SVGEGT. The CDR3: CASSLPTGVRQPQHF. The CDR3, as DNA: TGTGCCAGCAGTTTACCTACAGGAGTCCGTCAGCCCCAGCATTTT.

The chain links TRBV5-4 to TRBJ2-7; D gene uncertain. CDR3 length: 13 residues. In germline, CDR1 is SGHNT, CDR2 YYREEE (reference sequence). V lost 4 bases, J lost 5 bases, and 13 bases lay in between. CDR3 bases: TGTGCCAGCAGCCACCCTGACTTGGACGAGCAGTACTTC. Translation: CASSHPDLDEQYF.

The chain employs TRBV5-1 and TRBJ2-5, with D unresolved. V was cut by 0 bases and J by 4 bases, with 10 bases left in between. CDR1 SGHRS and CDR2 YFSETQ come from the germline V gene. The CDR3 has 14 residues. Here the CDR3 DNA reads TGCGCCAGCAGCTTGGAGCTCCGCGCAGAGACCCAGTACTTC. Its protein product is CASSLELRAETQYF.

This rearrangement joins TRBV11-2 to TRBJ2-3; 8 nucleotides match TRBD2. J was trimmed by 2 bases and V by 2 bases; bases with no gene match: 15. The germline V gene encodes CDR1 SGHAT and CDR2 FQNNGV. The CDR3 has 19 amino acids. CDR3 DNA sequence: TGTGCCAGCAGCTTAAGATTACGCGGGAGGATCGCCTACACAGATACGCAGTATTTT. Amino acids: CASSLRLRGRIAYTDTQYF. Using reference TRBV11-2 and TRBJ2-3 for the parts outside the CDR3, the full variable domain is EAGVAQSPRYKIIEKRQSVAFWCNPISGHATLYWYQQILGQGPKLLIQFQNNGVVDDSQLPKDRFSAERLKGVDSTLKIQPAKLEDSAVYLCASSLRLRGRIAYTDTQYFGPGTRLTVL.

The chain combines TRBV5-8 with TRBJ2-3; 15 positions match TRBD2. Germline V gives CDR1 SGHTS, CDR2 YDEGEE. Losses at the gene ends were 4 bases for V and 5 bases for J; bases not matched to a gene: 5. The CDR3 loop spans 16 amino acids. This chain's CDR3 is CASSAGTSGRRDTQYF. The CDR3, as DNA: TGTGCCAGCAGCGCCGGGACTAGCGGGAGGAGAGATACGCAGTATTTT.

CDR3 sequence reads: CASSPGQMKETQYF. For the CDR3, the DNA is TGTGCCAGCAGCCCGGGACAAATGAAAGAGACCCAGTACTTC. The chain recombines TRBV6-5 with TRBJ2-5, with D possibly matching TRBD1 (6 bases). Per germline, CDR1 MNHEY and CDR2 SVGAGI. Trimming pared 6 bases from V and 3 bases from J, leaving 14 bases between. The CDR3 runs to 14 residues.

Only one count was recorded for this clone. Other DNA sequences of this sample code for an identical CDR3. In DNA form, the CDR3 reads TGTGCCAGCAGTTTGGGAGGGACAGATACGCAGTATTTT. As protein: CASSLGGTDTQYF. V is TRBV27 and J is TRBJ2-3; 7 nucleotides align to TRBD2. Germline CDR1 reads MNHEY; CDR2 reads SMNVEV (reference sequence). This CDR3 is 13 amino acids long. J gave up 3 bases and V 3 bases, and 0 bases lay outside the gene matches.